This T cell receptor beta chain was identified in a study of primary melanoma T cells and metastatic recurrence. Across the study: Tumors were T2–T4 primary melanomas thicker than 1 mm. General observations from the study: Reportedly, T-cell fraction predicted progression-free survival beyond thickness, ulceration, mitoses, age. Adding T-cell fraction to thickness reportedly best improved survival prediction.

Clones were read by immunoSEQ multiplex PCR, and TCRdb kept only the in-frame ones, dropping some. The table shows more than 1,200 clones, with approximately 86% occurring only once. Details on this clone: Its antigen is undetermined.

Patients with resected primary melanoma were considered at risk of metastatic recurrence. The germline CDR1 and CDR2 sequences are LGHNT and FRNRAP. CDR3 length: 13 amino acids. The clonotype comes from a human donor with melanoma. The J gene is TRBJ2-3, the V gene TRBV12-5; 7 nucleotides align to TRBD1. Input material: melanoma tumor tissue. The CDR3 sequence: CADRQGSTDTQYF. DNA of the CDR3: TGTGCCGACCGACAGGGAAGCACAGATACGCAGTATTTT.